This TCR beta chain stems from a study of shared clonotypes between healthy human individuals. On the study more broadly: For every donor, three CD4 naive, three CD4 memory, two CD8 naive and one CD8 memory plates were used. Study findings and constraints: Estimated clonotype richness was generally higher in naive than memory subsets. The genetic and exposure-history diversity represented was limited by few donors.

Naive CD8 cells, CD45RO-negative and positively selected for CCR7, excluded terminally differentiated effector memory CD45RA+ cells. Free of recent acute infections or vaccinations, the donors were healthy HIV-negative adults. In its sample, this clone was seen once. The antigen is undetermined. The protocol was immunoSEQ multiplex PCR, while the TCRdb copy is restricted to in-frame clones and leaves out a portion. The data show about 2.2 million clones, 85% to 95% seen once. V lost 0 bases, J lost 9 bases, and 18 bases lay in between. Looked up from germline, CDR1 is MGHRA and CDR2 is YSYEKL. CDR3 length equals 15 residues.

V and J are TRBV4-1 and TRBJ2-7; either TRBD1 or TRBD2 may fit D (5 bases each). Material: naive CD8+ T cells from PBMCs. This clonotype was obtained from a man younger than 35 in good health. Some clones in this sample may be carry-over from other donors' samples. CDR3 bases: TGCGCCAGCAGCCAAGATGGGGCTAGCCTAGTCGGGCAGTACTTC. Translation: CASSQDGASLVGQYF.